This TCR beta chain was sequenced for a study of blood T cells in healthy people across ages. The germline V gene has CDR1 SGHTA and CDR2 FQGNSA. The CDR3 consists of 15 residues. Study conclusions and caveats: There were more naive CD4+ cells and higher diversity in long-lived donors than in aged donors.

This clonotype came up once. The target antigen is unknown. A sample-barcoded 5' primer and a J-beta primer mix were used in a second PCR of about 7 to 12 cycles. Each CDR3 protein gets one entry after TCRdb re-called the 5' RACE reads with MiXCR. This table has about 780,000 distinct CDR3 sequences, about 45% appearing once. The chain carries TRBV7-2 and TRBJ2-5; TRBD2 matches at 12 bases. The end of the DNA is better explained by TRBJ2-7, so the J call may be wrong. Sequenced material: blood. The TCR comes from a man of 80 years or more in good health. The CDR3 sequence is CASSLDPSGRAEQYF. As DNA, the CDR3 is TGTGCCAGCAGCTTAGATCCTAGCGGGAGGGCCGAGCAGTACTTC.